This T cell receptor beta chain stems from a study of somatic mutations in cytotoxic T cells in rheumatoid arthritis (dated by TCRdb to the late 2010s). With regard to the full study: Patient peripheral blood (about 30 ml EDTA) was drawn right after diagnosis and before any treatment started. Some V beta antibody-stained T-cell populations were flow-sorted on a FACSAria II or Sony SH800 at nearly 100% purity, and sorted V beta1+ cells also underwent TCRB sequencing. The median ages of the patient and control groups were essentially identical. Whether expanded CD8+ T-cell clones in untreated, newly diagnosed rheumatoid arthritis carry somatic mutations was the study question, and clonality was characterized with TCRB deep sequencing. A total of around 60 rheumatoid arthritis patients and about 20 healthy controls underwent TCRB deep sequencing.

From cysteine to phenylalanine, the CDR3 is 13 amino acids long. Here the CDR3 DNA is all that survives: 39 bases in frame from base 1. CDR1 and CDR2 are drawn from the germline V gene: MDHEN, SYDVKM. The junction shows trimming of 5 bases on V and 7 bases on J, plus 14 bases between the germline ends. A remark on this clone: The antigen it recognizes is unknown. Nothing much larger sits one base from this clone, and base qualities are not available.

TCRB CDR3 sequencing used the immunoSEQ assay on genomic DNA. The study's processing was this. Patient CD8+ clones larger than 1% were compared against published virus-specific TCRB sequences, and only a few matched. Nothing other than productive TCRB rearrangements was included in the analyses. Clonality was expressed as a Shannon entropy-based productive clonality index, with each clone defined by a unique TCRB CDR3 sequence. The template counts of each clone relative to the total templates per sample were used to calculate repertoire overlap between two samples. V-gene usage measured by flow cytometry correlated with TCRB sequencing V-gene usage, with a Spearman r of less than 0.65. TCRdb took this table from immuneACCESS and kept in-frame rearrangements with V and J called. Such tables lack part of the clones; where checked against another copy, unresolved V genes explain under half of the gap, and the rest is unexplained. That table supplies the V and J calls and clone size; D and trimming were determined from the DNA. Here the sample has roughly 20,000 clones; about 83% occur a single time. In total, the top ten clones hold about 11% of the sample.

Positive magnetic bead selection on an AutoMACS was used to isolate CD4+ and CD8+ cells, with flow cytometry used to check purity. Initial screening for clonal expansions relied on flow cytometry with a TCR V beta antibody panel, after which sorted CD8+ fractions underwent TCRB deep sequencing for characterization. Isolation of peripheral blood mononuclear cells was done through Ficoll-Paque PLUS density gradient separation. Nucleospin Tissue or Tissue XS kits were used to extract DNA from CD4-enriched, CD8-enriched or PBMC samples, and a Qubit 2.0 fluorometer was used for quantification. The paper's findings and limits, for the study overall: The expanded CD8+ clones had unknown antigen targets, and not appearing in virus-specific databases did not rule out that they were virus-specific. CD8+ T-cell clonality in rheumatoid arthritis patients was not significantly different from that in age-matched healthy controls. An increase of CD8+ clonality with age was seen in patients (Spearman r ~ 0.49) but not in healthy controls. In about an eighth of the roughly 60 patients, more than 20% of CD8+ cells belonged to the largest CD8+ clone, while several identical CD8+ TCRB sequences were shared between blood and synovial fluid. No adjustment for multiple comparisons was made for the slight TRBV07 underrepresentation in patients.

Sequencing was carried out using CD8+ T cells sorted from blood. The sequence was collected from an adult with rheumatoid arthritis. The chain was built from TRBV28 and TRBJ1-2, and possibly TRBD1, on 5 matching bases. The CDR3 protein is CASSQKGFGGYTF. The DNA sequence is given as TGTGCCAGCAGTCAGAAGGGGTTTGGTGGCTACACCTTC.